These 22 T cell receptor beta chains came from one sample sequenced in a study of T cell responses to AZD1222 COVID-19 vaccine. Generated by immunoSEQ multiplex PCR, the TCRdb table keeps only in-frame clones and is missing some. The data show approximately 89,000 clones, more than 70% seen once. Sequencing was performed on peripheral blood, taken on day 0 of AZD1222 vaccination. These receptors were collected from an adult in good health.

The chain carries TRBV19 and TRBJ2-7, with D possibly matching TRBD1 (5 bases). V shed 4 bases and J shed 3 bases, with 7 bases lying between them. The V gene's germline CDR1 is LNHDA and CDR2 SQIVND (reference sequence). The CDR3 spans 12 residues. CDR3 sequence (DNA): TGTGCCAGTAGTAAAGGGGTCTACGAGCAGTACTTC. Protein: CASSKGVYEQYF.

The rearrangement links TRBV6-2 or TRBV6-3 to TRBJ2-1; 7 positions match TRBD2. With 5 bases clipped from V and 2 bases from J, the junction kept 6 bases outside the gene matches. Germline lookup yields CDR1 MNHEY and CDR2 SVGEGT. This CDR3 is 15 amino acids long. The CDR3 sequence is CASSKTGRPYNEQFF. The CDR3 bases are TGTGCCAGCAGTAAGACCGGGAGGCCCTACAATGAGCAGTTCTTC.

This CDR3 reads CASSLTPQGQGYSPLHF. The CDR3 coding sequence is TGTGCCAGCAGCTTAACCCCCCAAGGACAGGGGTACTCACCCCTCCACTTT. The chain carries TRBV7-2 and TRBJ1-6; TRBD1 aligns across 9 bases. This CDR3 has 17 amino acids. Germline V lookup: CDR1 SGHTA, CDR2 FQGNSA. J was trimmed by 10 bases and V by 2 bases; bases with no gene match: 12.

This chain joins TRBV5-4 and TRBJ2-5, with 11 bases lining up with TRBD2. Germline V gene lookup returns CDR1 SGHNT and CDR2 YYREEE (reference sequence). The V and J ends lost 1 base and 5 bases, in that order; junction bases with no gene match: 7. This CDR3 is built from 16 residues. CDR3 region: CASSLTSGGPWETQYF. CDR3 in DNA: TGTGCCAGCAGCTTGACTAGCGGGGGCCCCTGGGAGACCCAGTACTTC. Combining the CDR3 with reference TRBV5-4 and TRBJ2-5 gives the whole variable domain ETGVTQSPTHLIKTRGQQVTLRCSSQSGHNTVSWYQQALGQGPQFIFQYYREEENGRGNFPPRFSGLQFPNYSSELNVNALELDDSALYLCASSLTSGGPWETQYFGPGTRLLVL.

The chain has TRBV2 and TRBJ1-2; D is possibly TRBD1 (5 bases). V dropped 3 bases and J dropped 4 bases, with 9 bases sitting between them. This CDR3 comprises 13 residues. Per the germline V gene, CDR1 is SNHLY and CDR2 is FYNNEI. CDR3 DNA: TGTGCCAGCAGTGAGTCAGGGAGCTATGGCTACACCTTC. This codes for CASSESGSYGYTF.

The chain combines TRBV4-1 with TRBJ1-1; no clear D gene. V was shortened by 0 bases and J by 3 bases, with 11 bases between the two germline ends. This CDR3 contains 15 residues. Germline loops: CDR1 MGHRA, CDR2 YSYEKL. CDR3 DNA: TGCGCCAGCAGCCAAGAACTTAGCCGGTACACTGAAGCTTTCTTT. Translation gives CASSQELSRYTEAFF.

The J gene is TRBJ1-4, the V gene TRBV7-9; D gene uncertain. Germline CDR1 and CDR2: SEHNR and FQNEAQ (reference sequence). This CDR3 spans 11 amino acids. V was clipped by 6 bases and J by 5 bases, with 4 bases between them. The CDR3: CASSQNEKLFF. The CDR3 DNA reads TGTGCCAGCAGTCAAAATGAAAAACTGTTTTTT.

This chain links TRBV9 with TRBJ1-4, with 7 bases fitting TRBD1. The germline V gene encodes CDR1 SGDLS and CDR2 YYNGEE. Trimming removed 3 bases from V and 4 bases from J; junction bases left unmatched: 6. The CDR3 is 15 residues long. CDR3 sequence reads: CASSARDSLNEKLFF. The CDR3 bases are TGTGCCAGCAGCGCCCGGGACAGCCTTAATGAAAAACTGTTTTTT.

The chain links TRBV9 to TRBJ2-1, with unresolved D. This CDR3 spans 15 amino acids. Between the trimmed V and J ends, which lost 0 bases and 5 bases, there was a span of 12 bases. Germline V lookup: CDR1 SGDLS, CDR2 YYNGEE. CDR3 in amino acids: CASSVDWASNNEQFF. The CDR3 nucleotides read TGTGCCAGCAGCGTAGATTGGGCCAGTAACAATGAGCAGTTCTTC.

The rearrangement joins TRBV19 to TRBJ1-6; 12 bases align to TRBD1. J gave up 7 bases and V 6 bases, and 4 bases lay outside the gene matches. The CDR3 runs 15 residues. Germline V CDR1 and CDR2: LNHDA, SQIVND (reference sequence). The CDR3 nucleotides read TGTGCCAGTAGCGGGACAGGGGGCAGGAATTCACCCCTCCACTTT. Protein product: CASSGTGGRNSPLHF.

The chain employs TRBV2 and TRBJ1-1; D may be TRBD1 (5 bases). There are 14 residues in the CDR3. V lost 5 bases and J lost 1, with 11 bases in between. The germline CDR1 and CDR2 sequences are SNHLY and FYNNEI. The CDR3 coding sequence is TGTGCCAGCAGTTCGGGGGTAGGGAACACTGAAGCTTTCTTT. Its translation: CASSSGVGNTEAFF.

The CDR3 DNA is TGTGCCACCAGTGATTGGGGGGAGGCTGAAGCTTTCTTT. Residues: CATSDWGEAEAFF. The rearrangement uses TRBV24-1 and TRBJ1-1, with D possibly TRBD1 on 5 matching bases. The CDR3 has 13 amino acids. V was pared by 2 bases and J by 6 bases, with 9 bases between. Germline CDR1 reads KGHDR; CDR2 reads SFDVKD.

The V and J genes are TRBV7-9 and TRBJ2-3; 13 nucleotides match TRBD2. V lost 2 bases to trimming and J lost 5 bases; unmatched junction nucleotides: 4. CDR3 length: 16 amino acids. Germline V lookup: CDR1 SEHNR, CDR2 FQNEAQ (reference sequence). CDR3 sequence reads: CASSLTLAGGLDTQYF. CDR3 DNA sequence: TGTGCCAGCAGCTTAACACTAGCGGGGGGGCTAGATACGCAGTATTTT.

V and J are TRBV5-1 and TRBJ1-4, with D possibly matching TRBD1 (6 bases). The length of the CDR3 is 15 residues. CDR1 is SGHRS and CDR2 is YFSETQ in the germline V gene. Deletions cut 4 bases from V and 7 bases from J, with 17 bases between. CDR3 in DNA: TGCGCCAGCAGCATGGACGGGGGCGGAAGTGAAAAACTGTTTTTT. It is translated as CASSMDGGGSEKLFF. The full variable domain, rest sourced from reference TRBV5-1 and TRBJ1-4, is KAGVTQTPRYLIKTRGQQVTLSCSPISGHRSVSWYQQTPGQGLQFLFEYFSETQRNKGNFPGRFSGRQFSNSRSEMNVSTLELGDSALYLCASSMDGGGSEKLFFGSGTQLSVL.

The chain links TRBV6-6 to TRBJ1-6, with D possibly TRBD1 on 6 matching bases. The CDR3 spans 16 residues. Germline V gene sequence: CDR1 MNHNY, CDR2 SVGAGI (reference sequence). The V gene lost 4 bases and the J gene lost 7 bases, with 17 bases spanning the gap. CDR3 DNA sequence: TGTGCCAGCAGTTCCCAGTGGACAGTCGGCAATTCACCCCTCCACTTT. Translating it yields CASSSQWTVGNSPLHF.

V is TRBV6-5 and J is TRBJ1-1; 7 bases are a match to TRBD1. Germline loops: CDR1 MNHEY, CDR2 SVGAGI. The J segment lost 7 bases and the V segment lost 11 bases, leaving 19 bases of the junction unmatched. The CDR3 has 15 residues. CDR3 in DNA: TGTGCCGCCTCCCACACAGGGGACCCCCCCCATGAAGCTTTCTTT. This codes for CAASHTGDPPHEAFF.

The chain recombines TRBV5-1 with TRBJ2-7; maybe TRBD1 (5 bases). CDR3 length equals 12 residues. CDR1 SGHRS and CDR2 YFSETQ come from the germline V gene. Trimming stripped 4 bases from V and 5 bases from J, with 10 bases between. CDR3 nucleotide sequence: TGCGCCAGCAGCGATATCAGGGACGAGCAGTACTTC. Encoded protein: CASSDIRDEQYF.

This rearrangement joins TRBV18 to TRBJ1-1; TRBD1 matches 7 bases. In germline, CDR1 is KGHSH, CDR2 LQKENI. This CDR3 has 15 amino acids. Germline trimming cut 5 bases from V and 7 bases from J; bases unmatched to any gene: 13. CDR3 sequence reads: CASSSRQGREGEAFF. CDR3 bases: TGTGCCAGCTCATCACGACAGGGTAGAGAAGGTGAAGCTTTCTTT.

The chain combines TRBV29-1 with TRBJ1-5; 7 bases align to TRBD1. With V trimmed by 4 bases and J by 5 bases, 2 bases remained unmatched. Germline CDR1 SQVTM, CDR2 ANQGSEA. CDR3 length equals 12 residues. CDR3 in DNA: TGCAGCGTTGGAGGACAGGATCAGCCCCAGCATTTT. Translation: CSVGGQDQPQHF.

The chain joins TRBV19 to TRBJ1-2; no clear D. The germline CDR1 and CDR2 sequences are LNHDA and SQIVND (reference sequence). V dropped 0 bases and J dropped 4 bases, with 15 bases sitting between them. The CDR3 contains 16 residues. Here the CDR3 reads CASSIDQRPGSYGYTF. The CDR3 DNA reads TGTGCCAGTAGTATAGATCAAAGGCCAGGATCCTATGGCTACACCTTC.

CDR3 DNA: TGTGCCACCAGCAGAGGGGATTCGGGGCGAAATGAGCAGTTCTTC. Translated: CATSRGDSGRNEQFF. This chain links TRBV15 with TRBJ2-1; perhaps D is TRBD1 or TRBD2 (5 bases each). CDR3 length equals 15 residues. Trimming stripped 1 base from V and 7 bases from J, with 14 bases between. Germline CDR1 LNHNV, CDR2 YYDKDF (reference sequence). The full variable domain, in which reference TRBV15 and TRBJ2-1 provide the parts outside the CDR3, is DAMVIQNPRYQVTQFGKPVTLSCSQTLNHNVMYWYQQKSSQAPKLLFHYYDKDFNNEADTPDNFQSRRPNTSFCFLDIRSPGLGDTAMYLCATSRGDSGRNEQFFGPGTRLTVL.

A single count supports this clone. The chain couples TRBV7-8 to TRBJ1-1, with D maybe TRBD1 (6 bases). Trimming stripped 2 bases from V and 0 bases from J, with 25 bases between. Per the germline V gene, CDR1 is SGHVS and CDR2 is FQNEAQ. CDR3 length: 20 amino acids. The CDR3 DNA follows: TGTGCCAGCAGCTTAAGAAGAGGTTTTTTTGGCGGGGACATGAACACTGAAGCTTTCTTT. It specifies CASSLRRGFFGGDMNTEAFF. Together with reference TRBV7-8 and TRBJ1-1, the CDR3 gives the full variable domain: GAGVSQSPRYKVAKRGQDVALRCDPISGHVSLFWYQQALGQGPEFLTYFQNEAQLDKSGLPSDRFFAERPEGSVSTLKIQRTQQEDSAVYLCASSLRRGFFGGDMNTEAFFGQGTRLTVV.